A selection of T cell receptor beta chains follows, all from one sample in a study of blood T cell repertoires in COVID-19. Clones were read by immunoSEQ multiplex PCR, and TCRdb kept only the in-frame ones, dropping some. Among fewer than 300,000 clones listed, about 85% were seen once. The source material was peripheral blood. The receptors were gathered from a human donor in a cohort sampled during active COVID-19. Both conserved end residues are part of each CDR3. The order of the fields is CDR3 DNA, CDR3 protein, V gene, clone size, J gene, D gene. D genes are given only for firm matches. The size of a clone is reported for some rows only, either as once, few or many, or as a class for expanded clones.

CDR3nt: TGCGCCAGCAGCCTTCAAGGGGGGGGAGGGCCTGGAGAGACCCAGTACTTC
CDR3aa: CASSLQGGGGPGETQYF
v_gene: TRBV4-1
abundance: NA
j_gene: TRBJ2-5
d_gene: NA

CDR3nt: TGTGCCAGCTCACCAGGGGGGTTTGATGAGCAGTTCTTC
CDR3aa: CASSPGGFDEQFF
v_gene: TRBV18
abundance: NA
j_gene: TRBJ2-1
d_gene: NA

CDR3nt: TGTGCCAGCAGTTACTCGGGGACTACTAGCACAGATACGCAGTATTTT
CDR3aa: CASSYSGTTSTDTQYF
v_gene: TRBV6-5
abundance: NA
j_gene: TRBJ2-3
d_gene: TRBD2

CDR3nt: TGTGCCAGCAGGGGAGCTTCTAGCACAGATACGCAGTATTTT
CDR3aa: CASRGASSTDTQYF
v_gene: TRBV9
abundance: NA
j_gene: TRBJ2-3
d_gene: NA

CDR3nt: TGTGCCAGCAACCCACTAACAAGTTGGGGAGGCTACAATGAGCAGTTCTTC
CDR3aa: CASNPLTSWGGYNEQFF
v_gene: TRBV11-2
abundance: NA
j_gene: TRBJ2-1
d_gene: NA

CDR3nt: TGTGCCAGCCTGGTCACAGGCTCGACCTACGAGCAGTACTTC
CDR3aa: CASLVTGSTYEQYF
v_gene: TRBV21-1
abundance: NA
j_gene: TRBJ2-7
d_gene: NA

CDR3nt: TGTGCCAGCAGTGATCGGGATAACACTGAAGCTTTCTTT
CDR3aa: CASSDRDNTEAFF
v_gene: TRBV6-1
abundance: NA
j_gene: TRBJ1-1
d_gene: NA

CDR3nt: TGTGCCAGCTCACCAACGACAGGGGGTGGCACTGAAGCTTTCTTT
CDR3aa: CASSPTTGGGTEAFF
v_gene: TRBV18
abundance: NA
j_gene: TRBJ1-1
d_gene: TRBD1

CDR3nt: TGTGCCAGCAGTGCACTAGTTACAGGGATCAGGACTGAAGCTTTCTTT
CDR3aa: CASSALVTGIRTEAFF
v_gene: TRBV6-1
abundance: NA
j_gene: TRBJ1-1
d_gene: NA

CDR3nt: TGTGCCAGTAGTGATCTCCCGGACAGCCAAGGACAGCCCCAGCATTTT
CDR3aa: CASSDLPDSQGQPQHF
v_gene: TRBV19
abundance: NA
j_gene: TRBJ1-5
d_gene: NA

CDR3nt: TGTGCCAGCAGTTATATAAACGATGGAGCGGTTCCCTACGAGCAGTACTTC
CDR3aa: CASSYINDGAVPYEQYF
v_gene: TRBV6-2/TRBV6-3
abundance: NA
j_gene: TRBJ2-7
d_gene: NA

CDR3nt: TGCAGCGTGGCGAAGGGGGGGGATACGCAGTATTTT
CDR3aa: CSVAKGGDTQYF
v_gene: TRBV29-1
abundance: NA
j_gene: TRBJ2-3
d_gene: NA

CDR3nt: TGTGCCAGCAGTGAATCATCCGGGGGCACCATATATTTT
CDR3aa: CASSESSGGTIYF
v_gene: TRBV6-1
abundance: NA
j_gene: TRBJ1-3
d_gene: NA

CDR3nt: TGTGCCAGCAGACAGGGGATAGGTTACGAGCAGTACTTC
CDR3aa: CASRQGIGYEQYF
v_gene: TRBV28
abundance: NA
j_gene: TRBJ2-7
d_gene: TRBD1

CDR3nt: TGTGCCAGCGGAGCACTAGCGGCAGCCTACAATGAGCAGTTCTTC
CDR3aa: CASGALAAAYNEQFF
v_gene: TRBV27
abundance: NA
j_gene: TRBJ2-1
d_gene: TRBD2

CDR3nt: TGTGCCAGCAGTGGTCTTGGACAGGGGCTCTATGGCTACACCTTC
CDR3aa: CASSGLGQGLYGYTF
v_gene: TRBV28
abundance: few
j_gene: TRBJ1-2
d_gene: TRBD1

CDR3nt: TGTGCCAGCAGCCCACGGGGGTGGACTGAAGCTTTCTTT
CDR3aa: CASSPRGWTEAFF
v_gene: TRBV5-4
abundance: NA
j_gene: TRBJ1-1
d_gene: NA

CDR3nt: TGTGCCAGCAGCTCGCAGGGGGCCCTAGCCAAAAACATTCAGTACTTC
CDR3aa: CASSSQGALAKNIQYF
v_gene: TRBV7-2
abundance: once
j_gene: TRBJ2-4
d_gene: TRBD1

CDR3nt: TGTGCCAGCAGGACAGGGAGGACTGAAGCTTTCTTT
CDR3aa: CASRTGRTEAFF
v_gene: TRBV6-5
abundance: NA
j_gene: TRBJ1-1
d_gene: TRBD1

CDR3nt: TGTGCCATCAGTGGTTCAGGGGAAGAGACCCAGTACTTC
CDR3aa: CAISGSGEETQYF
v_gene: TRBV10-3
abundance: NA
j_gene: TRBJ2-5
d_gene: NA

CDR3nt: TGCAGTGCTAGACTAGTAGATACGCAGTATTTT
CDR3aa: CSARLVDTQYF
v_gene: TRBV20-1
abundance: NA
j_gene: TRBJ2-3
d_gene: NA

CDR3nt: TGTGCCAGCAGCTCAGGACAGAATTACAATGAGCAGTTCTTC
CDR3aa: CASSSGQNYNEQFF
v_gene: TRBV6-2/TRBV6-3
abundance: NA
j_gene: TRBJ2-1
d_gene: NA

CDR3nt: TGTGCCAGCAGCAATAATCTCTGGAGGGGATCACCCCTCCACTTT
CDR3aa: CASSNNLWRGSPLHF
v_gene: TRBV27
abundance: NA
j_gene: TRBJ1-6
d_gene: NA

CDR3nt: TGTGCCAGCAGCCCCTCTAGCGGGAGGGCCGGTGAGCAGTTCTTC
CDR3aa: CASSPSSGRAGEQFF
v_gene: TRBV7-2
abundance: NA
j_gene: TRBJ2-1
d_gene: TRBD2

CDR3nt: TGTGCCAGCAGTACGCGACGTCAGCAGGGGGCTAGCTACGAGCAGTACTTC
CDR3aa: CASSTRRQQGASYEQYF
v_gene: TRBV6-2/TRBV6-3
abundance: once
j_gene: TRBJ2-7
d_gene: TRBD1

CDR3nt: TGCGCCAGCAGCGTGTCAGGCCAGATGTACGAGCAGTACTTC
CDR3aa: CASSVSGQMYEQYF
v_gene: TRBV5-1
abundance: NA
j_gene: TRBJ2-7
d_gene: NA

CDR3nt: TGTGCCAGCAGCTTCGTGAGGGTTAACACCGGGGAGCTGTTTTTT
CDR3aa: CASSFVRVNTGELFF
v_gene: TRBV7-2
abundance: once
j_gene: TRBJ2-2
d_gene: NA

CDR3nt: TGCGCCAGCAGCCAAGATCGGCAGGGCCAGTTCAATGAGCAGTTCTTC
CDR3aa: CASSQDRQGQFNEQFF
v_gene: TRBV4-3
abundance: NA
j_gene: TRBJ2-1
d_gene: NA

CDR3nt: TGCGCCAGCAGAGGACTAGCGGGAGAAGATACGCAGTATTTT
CDR3aa: CASRGLAGEDTQYF
v_gene: TRBV10-2
abundance: NA
j_gene: TRBJ2-3
d_gene: TRBD2

CDR3nt: TGCGCCAGCAGCTTGGGGGACAGGTCCTACGAGCAGTACTTC
CDR3aa: CASSLGDRSYEQYF
v_gene: TRBV5-1
abundance: NA
j_gene: TRBJ2-7
d_gene: TRBD1

CDR3nt: TGTGCCAGCAGCGTAGGATCTAGCGGGGTAGAGACCCAGTACTTC
CDR3aa: CASSVGSSGVETQYF
v_gene: TRBV9
abundance: NA
j_gene: TRBJ2-5
d_gene: TRBD2

CDR3nt: TGTGCCAGCAGCCAAGAGTTGACTAGCGGGAGGGAGCTGTTTTTT
CDR3aa: CASSQELTSGRELFF
v_gene: TRBV14
abundance: NA
j_gene: TRBJ2-2
d_gene: TRBD2

CDR3nt: TGCGCCAGCAGCCTGCCGGTTGGGGCAAGCGACGAGCAGTACTTC
CDR3aa: CASSLPVGASDEQYF
v_gene: TRBV5-1
abundance: once
j_gene: TRBJ2-7
d_gene: NA

CDR3nt: TGTGCCAGCAGCTTAGCCCCGAATCAGCCCCAGCATTTT
CDR3aa: CASSLAPNQPQHF
v_gene: TRBV7-2
abundance: NA
j_gene: TRBJ1-5
d_gene: NA

CDR3nt: TGTGCCAGCAGTCCTGGGACAGGGGGCGGATTATATGGCTACACCTTC
CDR3aa: CASSPGTGGGLYGYTF
v_gene: TRBV28
abundance: few
j_gene: TRBJ1-2
d_gene: TRBD1

CDR3nt: TGTGCCAGCAGCCGAGGGACAGGTCGGTGGGGGGCAACTAATGAAAAACTGTTTTTT
CDR3aa: CASSRGTGRWGATNEKLFF
v_gene: TRBV3-1/TRBV3-2
abundance: NA
j_gene: TRBJ1-4
d_gene: TRBD1

CDR3nt: TGTGCCAGCAGTGAGCCACGACTAGCAGTCCACGAGCAGTACTTC
CDR3aa: CASSEPRLAVHEQYF
v_gene: TRBV6-1
abundance: few
j_gene: TRBJ2-7
d_gene: TRBD2

CDR3nt: TGTGCCAGCAGCTCAGGGACTGTATTGGATGAGCAGTTCTTC
CDR3aa: CASSSGTVLDEQFF
v_gene: TRBV7-9
abundance: NA
j_gene: TRBJ2-1
d_gene: NA

CDR3nt: TGTGCCAGCAGCCAAGCTAGCGCAAGCTCCTACGAGCAGTACTTC
CDR3aa: CASSQASASSYEQYF
v_gene: TRBV3-1/TRBV3-2
abundance: NA
j_gene: TRBJ2-7
d_gene: NA

CDR3nt: TGCAGTGCTGAGATCCAACCCGACTACACCTTC
CDR3aa: CSAEIQPDYTF
v_gene: TRBV20-1
abundance: NA
j_gene: TRBJ1-2
d_gene: NA

CDR3nt: TGTGCCAGCAGCTTAGGGGGCGCATGGAACACTGAAGCTTTCTTT
CDR3aa: CASSLGGAWNTEAFF
v_gene: TRBV5-4
abundance: NA
j_gene: TRBJ1-1
d_gene: TRBD1

CDR3nt: TGTGCCAGCAGCGTAGTCGGGACAGGGTTAAACACCGGGGAGCTGTTTTTT
CDR3aa: CASSVVGTGLNTGELFF
v_gene: TRBV9
abundance: NA
j_gene: TRBJ2-2
d_gene: TRBD1

CDR3nt: TGTGCCAGCAGCCCGAGGAGATGGGTCATAGGCTCCTACAATGAGCAGTTCTTC
CDR3aa: CASSPRRWVIGSYNEQFF
v_gene: TRBV7-9
abundance: NA
j_gene: TRBJ2-1
d_gene: NA

CDR3nt: TGTGCCAGCAGCCAATACTCCGGGAACCCCACCGGGGAGCTGTTTTTT
CDR3aa: CASSQYSGNPTGELFF
v_gene: TRBV3-1/TRBV3-2
abundance: NA
j_gene: TRBJ2-2
d_gene: NA

CDR3nt: TGTGCCAGCAGCTTAGGGGCGGGTGGGGCAGATACGCAGTATTTT
CDR3aa: CASSLGAGGADTQYF
v_gene: TRBV11-2
abundance: NA
j_gene: TRBJ2-3
d_gene: NA

CDR3nt: TGCAGCGTTTCAGGAGGCGTAGGGCAGCCCCAGCATTTT
CDR3aa: CSVSGGVGQPQHF
v_gene: TRBV29-1
abundance: NA
j_gene: TRBJ1-5
d_gene: NA

CDR3nt: TGCGCCAGCAGCCAGGAGGGACAGGGGATCTATGAGCAGTTCTTC
CDR3aa: CASSQEGQGIYEQFF
v_gene: TRBV4-3
abundance: NA
j_gene: TRBJ2-1
d_gene: TRBD1

CDR3nt: TGTGCCAGCAGTTCTCCGGACTTGCCTGGTGATGAGCAGTTCTTC
CDR3aa: CASSSPDLPGDEQFF
v_gene: TRBV6-5
abundance: NA
j_gene: TRBJ2-1
d_gene: NA

CDR3nt: TGTGCCAGCAGCCCAGGCCCCACAGGGGCGAGGGGCTACACCTTC
CDR3aa: CASSPGPTGARGYTF
v_gene: TRBV3-1/TRBV3-2
abundance: NA
j_gene: TRBJ1-2
d_gene: TRBD1

CDR3nt: TGTGCCACGAGGGAATCTGGGGCCAACGTCCTGACTTTC
CDR3aa: CATRESGANVLTF
v_gene: TRBV24-1
abundance: NA
j_gene: TRBJ2-6
d_gene: NA

CDR3nt: TGCAGTGCTGGAACTAACAATGAGCAGTTCTTC
CDR3aa: CSAGTNNEQFF
v_gene: TRBV20-1
abundance: NA
j_gene: TRBJ2-1
d_gene: NA

CDR3nt: TGTGCCAGCAGCTTAGCGGGAGTTCTCCAAAACATTCAGTACTTC
CDR3aa: CASSLAGVLQNIQYF
v_gene: TRBV7-2
abundance: NA
j_gene: TRBJ2-4
d_gene: NA

CDR3nt: TGTGCCAGCAGTCCCCGGGACAGCTACGAGCAGTACTTC
CDR3aa: CASSPRDSYEQYF
v_gene: TRBV28
abundance: once
j_gene: TRBJ2-7
d_gene: TRBD1

CDR3nt: TGTGCCAGCAGTGGGAGCGGGGCCGAGTCCTACAATGAGCAGTTCTTC
CDR3aa: CASSGSGAESYNEQFF
v_gene: TRBV28
abundance: NA
j_gene: TRBJ2-1
d_gene: TRBD2

CDR3nt: TGTGCCAGTAATCTAGCGGGAGGGACCCAAGAGACCCAGTACTTC
CDR3aa: CASNLAGGTQETQYF
v_gene: TRBV19
abundance: NA
j_gene: TRBJ2-5
d_gene: TRBD2

CDR3nt: TGTGCCAGCAGCAGTTGGGGGGGTCAAGCTGGGGCCAACGTCCTGACTTTC
CDR3aa: CASSSWGGQAGANVLTF
v_gene: TRBV7-2
abundance: NA
j_gene: TRBJ2-6
d_gene: TRBD2

CDR3nt: TGTGCCAGCAGTGACCAACCCAATCTGGCTGTCGAGCAGTACTTC
CDR3aa: CASSDQPNLAVEQYF
v_gene: TRBV2
abundance: NA
j_gene: TRBJ2-7
d_gene: NA

CDR3nt: TGCGCCAGCAGCCAAGCCGGACCTCTAGCTTTGGAGCAGTTCTTC
CDR3aa: CASSQAGPLALEQFF
v_gene: TRBV4-3
abundance: NA
j_gene: TRBJ2-1
d_gene: NA

CDR3nt: TGCGCCAGCAGCTTGCAGCGAATGGGGGGGATCGATGAGCAGTTCTTC
CDR3aa: CASSLQRMGGIDEQFF
v_gene: TRBV5-1
abundance: NA
j_gene: TRBJ2-1
d_gene: TRBD2